This TCR beta chain was identified during a study of shared clonotypes between healthy human individuals. Study context: The study used three CD4 naive, three CD4 memory, two CD8 naive and one CD8 memory plate per donor.

Sorted-subset replicate PCRs used 200 ng of genomic DNA. This amount corresponded to some 32,000 T cell genomes. The repertoire was sequenced with immunoSEQ multiplex PCR; TCRdb's copy has only in-frame clones and lacks some. The table lists approximately 1,500,000 clones, approximately 98% of them singletons. The receptor's source is a man aged 30-40 years in good health. Sequencing input: naive CD4+ T cells sorted from blood. Indicated subset: CD45RA+ positively selected.

The DNA for the CDR3 is TGCGCCAGCAGCTCTCCGACAGGTGGGTACACTGAAGCTTTCTTT. Protein product: CASSSPTGGYTEAFF. This sequence joins TRBV5-1 and TRBJ1-1, with a weak D call TRBD1 (6 bases). The V gene lost 3 bases and the J gene lost 3 bases, with 15 bases spanning the gap. Germline CDR1 SGHRS, CDR2 YFSETQ. The CDR3 loop spans 15 amino acids.